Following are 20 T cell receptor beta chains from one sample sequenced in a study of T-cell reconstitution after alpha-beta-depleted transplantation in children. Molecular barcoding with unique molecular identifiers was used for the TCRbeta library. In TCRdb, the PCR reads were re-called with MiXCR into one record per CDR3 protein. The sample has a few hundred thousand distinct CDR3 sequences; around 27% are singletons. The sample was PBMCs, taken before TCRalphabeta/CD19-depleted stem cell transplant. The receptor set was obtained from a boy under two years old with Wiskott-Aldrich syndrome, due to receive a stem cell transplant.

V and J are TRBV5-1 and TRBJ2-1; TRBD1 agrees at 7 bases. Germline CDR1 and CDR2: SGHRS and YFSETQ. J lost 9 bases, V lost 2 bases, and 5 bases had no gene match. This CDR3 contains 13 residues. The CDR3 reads CASSFTYRGEQFF. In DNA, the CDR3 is TGCGCCAGCAGCTTCACTTACAGGGGTGAGCAGTTCTTC.

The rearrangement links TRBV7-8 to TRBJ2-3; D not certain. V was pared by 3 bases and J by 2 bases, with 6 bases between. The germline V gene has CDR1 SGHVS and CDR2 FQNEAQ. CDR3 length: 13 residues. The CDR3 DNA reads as TGTGCCAGCAGCTTTCAGTACACAGATACGCAGTATTTT. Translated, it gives CASSFQYTDTQYF.

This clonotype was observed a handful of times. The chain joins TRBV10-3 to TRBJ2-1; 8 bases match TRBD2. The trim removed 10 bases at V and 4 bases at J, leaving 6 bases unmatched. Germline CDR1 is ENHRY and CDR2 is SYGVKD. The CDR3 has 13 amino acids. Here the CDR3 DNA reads TGTGCCAGCCGGACTAGCCGGTACAATGAGCAGTTCTTC. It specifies CASRTSRYNEQFF.

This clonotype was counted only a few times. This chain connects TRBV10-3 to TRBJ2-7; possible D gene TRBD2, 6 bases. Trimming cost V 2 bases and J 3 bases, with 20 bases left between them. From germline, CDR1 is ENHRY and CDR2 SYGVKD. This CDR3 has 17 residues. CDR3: CAISEPLSASAIYEQYF. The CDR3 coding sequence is TGTGCCATCAGTGAGCCACTTTCAGCTAGCGCGATCTACGAGCAGTACTTC.

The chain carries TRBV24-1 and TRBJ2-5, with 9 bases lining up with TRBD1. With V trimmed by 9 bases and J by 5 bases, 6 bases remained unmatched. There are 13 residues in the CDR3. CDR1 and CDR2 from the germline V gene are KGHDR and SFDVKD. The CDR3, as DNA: TGTGCCACCGCGCGGACAGGGGAGGAGACCCAGTACTTC. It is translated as CATARTGEETQYF.

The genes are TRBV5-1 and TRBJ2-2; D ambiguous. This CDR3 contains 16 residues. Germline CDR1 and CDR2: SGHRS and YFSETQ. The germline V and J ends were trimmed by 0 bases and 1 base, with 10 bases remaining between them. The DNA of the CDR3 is TGCGCCAGCAGCTTGGAGAGCGTTTGGAACACCGGGGAGCTGTTTTTT. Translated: CASSLESVWNTGELFF.

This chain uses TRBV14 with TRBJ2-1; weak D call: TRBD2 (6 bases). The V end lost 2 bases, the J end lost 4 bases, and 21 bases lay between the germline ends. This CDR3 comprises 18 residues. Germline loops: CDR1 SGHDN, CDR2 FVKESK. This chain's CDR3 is CASSQSPRGGLLYNEQFF. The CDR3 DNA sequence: TGTGCCAGCAGCCAATCCCCACGCGGAGGGCTCCTTTACAATGAGCAGTTCTTC.

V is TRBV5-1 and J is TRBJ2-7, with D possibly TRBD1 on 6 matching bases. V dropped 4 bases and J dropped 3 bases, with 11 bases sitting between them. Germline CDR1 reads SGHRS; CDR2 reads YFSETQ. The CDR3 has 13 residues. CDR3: CASSPGHLYEQYF. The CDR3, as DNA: TGCGCCAGCAGCCCGGGACACCTCTACGAGCAGTACTTC.

CDR3 nucleotides: TGCGCCAGCGGGTCGAACACCGGGGAGCTGTTTTTT. Its protein product is CASGSNTGELFF. This chain uses TRBV10-1 with TRBJ2-2; no clear D. This CDR3 contains 12 residues. The germline V gene encodes CDR1 WNHNN and CDR2 SYGVQD (reference sequence). The V end was cut by 8 bases, the J end by 0 bases, with 4 bases between.

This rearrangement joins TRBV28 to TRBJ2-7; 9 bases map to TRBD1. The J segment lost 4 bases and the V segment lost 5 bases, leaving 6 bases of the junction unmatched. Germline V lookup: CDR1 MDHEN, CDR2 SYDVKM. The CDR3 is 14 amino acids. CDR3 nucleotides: TGTGCCAGCAGTCCCGGGACAGGGAAATACGAGCAGTACTTC. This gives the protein CASSPGTGKYEQYF.

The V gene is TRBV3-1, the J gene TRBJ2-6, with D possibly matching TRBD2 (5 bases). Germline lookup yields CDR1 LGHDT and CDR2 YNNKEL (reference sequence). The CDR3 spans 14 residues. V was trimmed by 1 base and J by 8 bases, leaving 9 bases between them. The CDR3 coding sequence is TGTGCCAGCAGCCAAGGTCGGGGTACCAACGTCCTGACTTTC. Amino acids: CASSQGRGTNVLTF.

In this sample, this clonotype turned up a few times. For the CDR3, the DNA is TGTGCCAGCAGTCTTCCGGGACTCTCTCCAAAGACCCAGTACTTC. Encoded protein: CASSLPGLSPKTQYF. The chain uses TRBV12-3 or TRBV12-4 and TRBJ2-5; possibly TRBD2 for D (6 bases). Trimming took 5 bases from V and 6 from J, leaving 19 bases between them. This CDR3 has 15 residues.

CDR3 DNA: TGTGCCAGCACCACGGCCGCTGGGGGAGGTGTGAATGAGCAGTTCTTC. This encodes CASTTAAGGGVNEQFF. The chain combines TRBV12-3 or TRBV12-4 with TRBJ2-1; tentatively, D is TRBD2 (6 bases). The CDR3 contains 16 residues. Trimming cost V 7 bases and J 7 bases, with 23 bases left between them.

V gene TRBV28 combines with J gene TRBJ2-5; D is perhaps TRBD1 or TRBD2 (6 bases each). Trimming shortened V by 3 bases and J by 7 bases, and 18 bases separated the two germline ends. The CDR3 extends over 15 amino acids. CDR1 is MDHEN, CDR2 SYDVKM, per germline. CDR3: CASSFGGGEPGTQYF. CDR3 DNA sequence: TGTGCCAGCAGTTTTGGAGGGGGAGAGCCTGGGACCCAGTACTTC.

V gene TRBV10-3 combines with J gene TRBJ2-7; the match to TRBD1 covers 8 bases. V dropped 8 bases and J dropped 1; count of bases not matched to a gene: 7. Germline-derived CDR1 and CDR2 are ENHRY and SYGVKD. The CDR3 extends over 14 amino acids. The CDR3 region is CAIRSRTGSYEQYF. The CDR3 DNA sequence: TGTGCCATCCGGAGCAGGACAGGGTCCTACGAGCAGTACTTC.

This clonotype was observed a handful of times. The CDR3 reads CASSGRLAGRSSYEQYF. The CDR3 coding sequence is TGTGCCAGCAGTGGAAGACTAGCGGGAAGGAGCTCCTACGAGCAGTACTTC. The genes are TRBV27 and TRBJ2-7; 11 positions match TRBD2. Germline V gene sequence: CDR1 MNHEY, CDR2 SMNVEV (reference sequence). The CDR3 has 17 amino acids. After removal of 5 bases from V and 0 bases from J, the junction contained 9 bases not matched to a gene.

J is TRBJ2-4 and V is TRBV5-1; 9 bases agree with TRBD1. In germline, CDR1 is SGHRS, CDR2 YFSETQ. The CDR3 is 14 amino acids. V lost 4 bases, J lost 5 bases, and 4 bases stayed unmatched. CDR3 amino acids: CASSKGQGENIQYF. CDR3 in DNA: TGCGCCAGCAGCAAGGGACAGGGAGAAAACATTCAGTACTTC.

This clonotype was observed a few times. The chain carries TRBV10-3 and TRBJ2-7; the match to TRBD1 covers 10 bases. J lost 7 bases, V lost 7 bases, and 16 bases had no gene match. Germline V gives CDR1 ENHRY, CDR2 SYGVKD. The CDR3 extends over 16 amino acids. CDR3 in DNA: TGTGCCATCAAAAAATATGAAGACAGGGGGCAGGGGGAGCAGTACTTC. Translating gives CAIKKYEDRGQGEQYF.

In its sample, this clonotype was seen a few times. In nucleotides, the CDR3 is TGTGCCAGCAGCCAACCCGGGAGTCAAAGCAAAAACATTCAGTACTTC. Translated, it gives CASSQPGSQSKNIQYF. The chain employs TRBV12-3 or TRBV12-4 and TRBJ2-4; weak D call: TRBD2 (6 bases). The CDR3 spans 16 residues. V was pared by 6 bases and J by 3 bases, with 18 bases between.

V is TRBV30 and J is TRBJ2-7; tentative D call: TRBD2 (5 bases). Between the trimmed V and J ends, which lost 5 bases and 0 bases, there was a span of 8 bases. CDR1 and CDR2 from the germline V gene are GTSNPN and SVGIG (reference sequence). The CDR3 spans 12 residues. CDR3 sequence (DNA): TGTGCCTGGGATCGGGACTCCTACGAGCAGTACTTC. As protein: CAWDRDSYEQYF.